This paragraph reports one TCR beta chain. What it binds is unknown. Checkpoint therapy with ipilimumab 1 mg/kg began 14 to 28 days after transplant. Patients received nivolumab 3 mg/kg at weeks 1, 4, 7, 10, then fortnightly to week 26. Germline V gene data show CDR1 as SGDLS and CDR2 as YYNGEE. Trimming left V 2 bases short and J 5 bases short, with 16 bases between. This CDR3 has 16 residues. Sequencing was performed with immunoSEQ multiplex PCR; in TCRdb, only in-frame clones are kept and a portion is missing. The sample includes tens of thousands of clones, 75% to 85% of them seen just once. The entry originates in a study of ipilimumab plus nivolumab after autologous stem cell transplantation. Study in general: The DLBCL cohort had primary refractory and relapsed disease, with 18-month progression-free survival of about 82% and 31%.

Study results and limitations: TCR repertoire, Treg phenotype and gut microbiota reportedly support more study of this approach.

The specimen was PBMCs, collected in a trial of ipilimumab plus nivolumab as post-transplant consolidation. This sequence originates from a male donor with diffuse large B-cell lymphoma. The chain joins TRBV9 to TRBJ2-2; D not certain. CDR3 loop: CASSVSTGSGTGELFF. In DNA, the CDR3 is TGTGCCAGCAGCGTTAGTACGGGTTCGGGTACCGGGGAGCTGTTTTTT.